Presented here are 28 T cell receptor beta chains from one specimen sequenced in a study of shared clonotypes between healthy human individuals. The repertoire was sequenced with immunoSEQ multiplex PCR; TCRdb's copy has only in-frame clones and lacks some. The table has around 1.1 million clones, around three quarters seen once. Sequenced sample: memory CD4+ T cells from PBMCs. Subset noted: CD45RA-negative fraction. All receptors derive from a man between 18 and 29 years old in good health. Some clones in this sample may be carry-over from other donors' samples.

V is TRBV5-1 and J is TRBJ1-2; D is unclear. The CDR3 has 15 residues. V lost 5 bases, J lost 6 bases, and 20 bases lay in between. Germline CDR1 and CDR2: SGHRS and YFSETQ. The CDR3 nucleotides are TGCGCCAGCAGACCCCCCGGGGAGGTCGGAAATGGCTACACCTTC. It encodes CASRPPGEVGNGYTF.

The table lists this clone with many counts. J is TRBJ2-5 and V is TRBV10-3; 14 bases align to TRBD2. From germline, CDR1 is ENHRY and CDR2 SYGVKD. The CDR3 runs to 14 residues. V lost 4 bases to trimming and J lost 5 bases; unmatched junction nucleotides: 0. The DNA of the CDR3 is TGTGCCATCAGTGGGACTAGCGGGAGGGAGACCCAGTACTTC. It encodes CAISGTSGRETQYF.

The CDR3 DNA reads TGTGCCACCAGCAGAATCGCGGTGAAGATCTACGAGCAGTACTTC. Its translation: CATSRIAVKIYEQYF. The chain is built from TRBV15 and TRBJ2-7, with unresolved D. This CDR3 spans 15 amino acids. The germline V gene has CDR1 LNHNV and CDR2 YYDKDF (reference sequence). V was pared by 2 bases and J by 3 bases, with 14 bases between.

The rearrangement joins TRBV7-2 to TRBJ2-1; perhaps TRBD1 as D (7 bases). CDR3 length equals 15 residues. V was clipped by 6 bases and J by 9 bases, with 21 bases between them. CDR1 SGHTA and CDR2 FQGNSA come from the germline V gene. Written as DNA, the CDR3 is TGTGCCAGCAGTCAACAGGGGCGCGGGGTTGCTGAGCAGTTCTTC. As protein: CASSQQGRGVAEQFF.

The rearrangement joins TRBV5-1 to TRBJ2-7; 7 nucleotides line up with TRBD1. V dropped 3 bases and J dropped 6; count of bases not matched to a gene: 9. Looked up from germline, CDR1 is SGHRS and CDR2 is YFSETQ. The CDR3 runs 14 residues. The CDR3 sequence: CASSSARTGGEQYF. The CDR3 nucleotides read TGCGCCAGCAGCTCCGCACGGACAGGCGGCGAGCAGTACTTC.

This clone appeared a single time. CDR3 region: CASSPGLAFEQFF. The CDR3 DNA reads TGTGCCAGCAGCCCCGGACTAGCCTTTGAGCAGTTCTTC. The chain joins TRBV2 to TRBJ2-1, with 8 bases lining up with TRBD2. Germline lookup yields CDR1 SNHLY and CDR2 FYNNEI. CDR3 size: 13 residues. After removal of 6 bases from V and 9 bases from J, the junction contained 7 bases not matched to a gene.

This clone was seen more than once but under ten times. V usage is TRBV27 and J usage is TRBJ1-1, with 7 bases lining up with TRBD1. Germline V gives CDR1 MNHEY, CDR2 SMNVEV (reference sequence). J gave up 5 bases and V 5 bases, and 5 bases lay outside the gene matches. There are 13 residues in the CDR3. For the CDR3, the DNA is TGTGCCAGCAGTGACAGGGTAGAGACTGAAGCTTTCTTT. Translation: CASSDRVETEAFF.

This chain links TRBV4-1 with TRBJ2-7; the match to TRBD2 covers 10 bases. Germline V gene data show CDR1 as MGHRA and CDR2 as YSYEKL. The length of the CDR3 is 15 residues. Trimming removed 1 base from V and 5 bases from J; junction bases left unmatched: 5. CDR3 coding DNA: TGCGCCAGCAGCCAAGTCGGGACTAGCGTCGACGAGCAGTACTTC. This encodes CASSQVGTSVDEQYF.

A word on this clone: The same CDR3 can be traced to other DNA sequences in this sample. The chain carries TRBV7-2 and TRBJ1-5; tentative D call: TRBD1 (5 bases). Germline CDR1 SGHTA, CDR2 FQGNSA. The CDR3 sequence is 14 residues long. V was trimmed by 2 bases and J by 7 bases, leaving 12 bases between them. Here the CDR3 DNA reads TGTGCCAGCAGCTTATCGTGGGGGGGACAGCCCCAGCATTTT. Its translation is CASSLSWGGQPQHF.

This chain links TRBV7-9 with TRBJ1-2; D is unclear. This CDR3 comprises 12 residues. Trimming stripped 2 bases from V and 8 bases from J, with 9 bases between. Germline V lookup: CDR1 SEHNR, CDR2 FQNEAQ (reference sequence). DNA of the CDR3: TGTGCCAGCAGCTTAAATGTCGCGGGCTACACCTTC. The encoded protein is CASSLNVAGYTF.

The chain has TRBV28 and TRBJ1-2; no definite D call. V lost 6 bases, J lost 3 bases, and 14 bases lay in between. The CDR3 consists of 14 residues. Germline lookup yields CDR1 MDHEN and CDR2 SYDVKM. CDR3 residues: CASSLLDGYYGYTF. The CDR3 DNA reads TGTGCCAGCAGCCTTCTGGACGGATACTATGGCTACACCTTC.

The chain employs TRBV6-6 and TRBJ2-7; TRBD1 matches 8 bases. Germline loops: CDR1 MNHNY, CDR2 SVGAGI (reference sequence). The CDR3 totals 14 residues. The V gene end was trimmed by 4 bases and the J gene end by 5 bases; junction bases not matched to a gene: 7. The CDR3 is CASSFDRGSNEQYF. Written as DNA, the CDR3 is TGTGCCAGCAGTTTTGACAGGGGCAGCAACGAGCAGTACTTC.

CDR3 region: CASSPRGQPLSGANVLTF. The CDR3 DNA reads as TGTGCCAGCTCACCTCGCGGACAGCCCCTCTCTGGGGCCAACGTCCTGACTTTC. The chain couples TRBV18 to TRBJ2-6, with TRBD1 as a possible D gene (6 bases). V was clipped by 3 bases and J by 0 bases, with 15 bases between them. The CDR3 length is 18 residues. In germline, CDR1 is KGHSH, CDR2 LQKENI.

This clone occurred a few times. The J gene is TRBJ2-3, the V gene TRBV5-1; D gene ambiguous. This CDR3 contains 14 residues. Germline CDR1 is SGHRS and CDR2 is YFSETQ. Between the trimmed V and J ends, which lost 0 bases and 1 base, there was a span of 6 bases. CDR3 in DNA: TGCGCCAGCAGCTTGGACGCAGGCACAGATACGCAGTATTTT. As protein: CASSLDAGTDTQYF.

This rearrangement joins TRBV27 to TRBJ1-5; tentatively, D is TRBD1 (5 bases). Germline V lookup: CDR1 MNHEY, CDR2 SMNVEV (reference sequence). The germline V and J ends were trimmed by 5 bases and 0 bases, with 17 bases remaining between them. The CDR3 contains 17 residues. In DNA, the CDR3 is TGTGCCAGCAGTCGAAGCCGACAGCAGAATAGCAATCAGCCCCAGCATTTT. Translating it yields CASSRSRQQNSNQPQHF.

In its sample, this clone was seen a few times. The V gene is TRBV27, the J gene TRBJ1-5; no clear D. V lost 7 bases and J 1 base, leaving 11 bases between the germline ends. CDR1 MNHEY and CDR2 SMNVEV come from the germline V gene (reference sequence). The CDR3 covers 14 residues. This CDR3 reads CASKPGTSNQPQHF. In nucleotides, the CDR3 is TGTGCCAGCAAGCCAGGTACGAGCAATCAGCCCCAGCATTTT.

This chain links TRBV5-4 with TRBJ2-1; D is perhaps TRBD1 (6 bases). Trimming cost V 5 bases and J 6 bases, with 15 bases left between them. CDR3 length: 14 residues. From germline, CDR1 is SGHNT and CDR2 YYREEE (reference sequence). The CDR3 region has the DNA TGTGCCAGCAGTACCGGGACAAGGACCAATGAGCAGTTCTTC. It specifies CASSTGTRTNEQFF.

For the CDR3, the DNA is TGTGCCAGCAGCGGGCAGCTGTTTCAACCCACAGATACGCAGTATTTT. This codes for CASSGQLFQPTDTQYF. The V and J genes are TRBV11-2 and TRBJ2-3; no reliable D call. The CDR3 runs to 16 residues. Germline CDR1 SGHAT, CDR2 FQNNGV. V was trimmed by 5 bases and J by 2 bases, leaving 17 bases between them.

This chain links TRBV4-1 with TRBJ2-5; D possibly corresponds to TRBD1 (5 bases). Trimming stripped 2 bases from V and 2 bases from J, with 15 bases between. Germline CDR1 is MGHRA and CDR2 is YSYEKL. The CDR3 loop spans 16 amino acids. The CDR3: CASSQLGRQRQETQYF. The DNA of the CDR3 is TGCGCCAGCAGCCAACTGGGGCGGCAGAGACAAGAGACCCAGTACTTC.

V is TRBV30 and J is TRBJ1-3; perhaps TRBD1 as D (6 bases). The CDR3 has 14 amino acids. V was clipped by 5 bases and J by 2 bases, with 13 bases between them. From germline, CDR1 is GTSNPN and CDR2 SVGIG (reference sequence). The DNA for the CDR3 is TGTGCCTGGGCCCAGGGGTTACCTGGAAACACCATATATTTT. Its translation is CAWAQGLPGNTIYF.

For the CDR3, the DNA is TGTGCCATCCGACCGTCCTCTGGGGCCAACGTCCTGACTTTC. As protein: CAIRPSSGANVLTF. The chain employs TRBV6-6 and TRBJ2-6; no reliable D call. CDR3 size: 14 residues. Trimming cost V 10 bases and J 0 bases, with 10 bases left between them. Germline loops: CDR1 MNHNY, CDR2 SVGAGI (reference sequence).

This chain connects TRBV27 to TRBJ2-1; 11 bases are shared with TRBD2. V shed 5 bases, J shed 6 bases, and the junction held 24 bases outside the gene matches. The CDR3 loop spans 21 amino acids. CDR1 and CDR2 from the germline V gene are MNHEY and SMNVEV (reference sequence). The CDR3 DNA sequence: TGTGCCAGCAGTCAGCTAATTGACCCGGGACTAGCGGCTTACACTCCCAATGAGCAGTTCTTC. This codes for CASSQLIDPGLAAYTPNEQFF.

The genes are TRBV5-1 and TRBJ2-7; 7 nucleotides line up with TRBD2. Trimming removed 2 bases from V and 0 bases from J; junction bases left unmatched: 5. The CDR3 loop spans 15 amino acids. Germline V CDR1 and CDR2: SGHRS, YFSETQ. DNA of the CDR3: TGCGCCAGCAGCTTTAGCGGGTATAGCTCCTACGAGCAGTACTTC. This gives the protein CASSFSGYSSYEQYF. Drawing the rest from reference TRBV5-1 and TRBJ2-7, the complete variable domain is KAGVTQTPRYLIKTRGQQVTLSCSPISGHRSVSWYQQTPGQGLQFLFEYFSETQRNKGNFPGRFSGRQFSNSRSEMNVSTLELGDSALYLCASSFSGYSSYEQYFGPGTRLTVT.

The CDR3 bases are TGTGCCAGCAGTTCTCGGACAGGGAGTCAGCCCCAGCATTTT. This codes for CASSSRTGSQPQHF. This chain links TRBV27 with TRBJ1-5, with 8 bases that match TRBD1. The length of the CDR3 is 14 residues. J lost 6 bases, V lost 4 bases, and 5 bases had no gene match. The germline V gene encodes CDR1 MNHEY and CDR2 SMNVEV (reference sequence).

The V and J genes are TRBV19 and TRBJ1-5; weak D call: TRBD1 (5 bases). There are 15 residues in the CDR3. V was cut by 7 bases and J by 1 base, with 14 bases left in between. Germline assignment: CDR1 LNHDA and CDR2 SQIVND (reference sequence). The CDR3 DNA reads as TGTGCCAGTATCTCTGGGGGGTCCAGCAATCAGCCCCAGCATTTT. Protein product: CASISGGSSNQPQHF.

This clone was found a few times. This chain uses TRBV19 with TRBJ1-2; 10 bases match TRBD1. CDR3 length: 14 residues. Per germline, CDR1 LNHDA and CDR2 SQIVND (reference sequence). Trimming cost V 5 bases and J 6 bases; bases outside gene matches: 6. As DNA, the CDR3 is TGTGCCAGTAGTCTAAGACAGGGGGCGGATGGCTACACCTTC. Protein product: CASSLRQGADGYTF. Variable domain in full (rest from reference TRBV19 and TRBJ1-2): DGGITQSPKYLFRKEGQNVTLSCEQNLNHDAMYWYRQDPGQGLRLIYYSQIVNDFQKGDIAEGYSVSREKKESFPLTVTSAQKNPTAFYLCASSLRQGADGYTFGSGTRLTVV.

The rearrangement joins TRBV7-6 to TRBJ2-3, with D tentatively TRBD1 or TRBD2 (6 bases each). V lost 2 bases to trimming and J lost 0 bases, with 18 bases between them. Per germline, CDR1 SGHVS and CDR2 FNYEAQ. The CDR3 runs 18 residues. The CDR3 region is CASSLRPSGGISTDTQYF. The CDR3, as DNA: TGTGCCAGCAGCTTAAGGCCCTCCGGGGGCATCAGCACAGATACGCAGTATTTT.

On this clone: A much larger clone lies a single base off, so this may be a read error. This sequence joins TRBV2 and TRBJ1-1; D not certain. The CDR3 sequence is 14 residues long. Germline assignment: CDR1 SNHLY and CDR2 FYNNEI. The CDR3 DNA follows: TGTGCCAGCAGTGAGATACGGGTGAACACTGGAGCTTTCTTT. Protein sequence: CASSEIRVNTGAFF.